These T cell receptor beta chains were read from a single sample in a study of shared clonotypes between healthy human individuals. Some clones are missing from TCRdb's copy, which holds only in-frame ones; the method was immunoSEQ multiplex PCR. Of about 190,000 clones listed, 66% are singletons. Sequencing was performed on memory CD4+ T cells sorted from blood. The receptor set was obtained from a man aged 25 to 45 in good health. The CDR3 runs from the conserved cysteine through the conserved F or W. Fields, in order: CDR3 length, D gene, V gene, clone size, J gene, CDR3 DNA, CDR3 protein. A D gene is named only where the DNA matches it firmly. Not all rows give a size; the values are once, few, many and, for expanded clones, a class.

cdr3_length: 14; d_call: .; v_call: TRBV4-1; clone_size: .; j_call: TRBJ2-1; cdr3_nt: TGCGCCAGCAGCCAAGAATACGGGGGCGGTGAGCAGTTCTTC; cdr3_aa: CASSQEYGGGEQFF
cdr3_length: 15; d_call: TRBD1; v_call: TRBV15; clone_size: .; j_call: TRBJ1-4; cdr3_nt: TGTGCCACCAGCAGTTTGGGACAGGGTCGGGGAAAACTGTTTTTT; cdr3_aa: CATSSLGQGRGKLFF
cdr3_length: 14; d_call: .; v_call: TRBV7-9; clone_size: .; j_call: TRBJ2-7; cdr3_nt: TGTGCCAGCAGCCTCGACACAGGGACCCCGGGGCAGTACTTC; cdr3_aa: CASSLDTGTPGQYF
cdr3_length: 20; d_call: TRBD2; v_call: TRBV5-5; clone_size: .; j_call: TRBJ2-1; cdr3_nt: TGTGCCAGCAGCCGGCTGTCCGGGACTAGCGGGAGAGGGACCTACAATGAGCAGTTCTTC; cdr3_aa: CASSRLSGTSGRGTYNEQFF
cdr3_length: 15; d_call: TRBD2; v_call: TRBV29-1; clone_size: .; j_call: TRBJ2-1; cdr3_nt: TGCAGCGTTGAAGGGCGGACTAGCGGCTACAATGAGCAGTTCTTC; cdr3_aa: CSVEGRTSGYNEQFF
cdr3_length: 14; d_call: .; v_call: TRBV5-1; clone_size: .; j_call: TRBJ1-2; cdr3_nt: TGCGCCAGCGCGCTCGAGACATCTAACTATGGCTACACCTTC; cdr3_aa: CASALETSNYGYTF
cdr3_length: 14; d_call: .; v_call: TRBV15; clone_size: .; j_call: TRBJ2-1; cdr3_nt: TGTGCCACCAGCAGAGCACGGCAGATCAATGAGCAGTTCTTC; cdr3_aa: CATSRARQINEQFF
cdr3_length: 16; d_call: .; v_call: TRBV2; clone_size: .; j_call: TRBJ2-1; cdr3_nt: TGTGCCAGCAGGGACCGGGGGGGACAGGGAAACAATGAGCAGTTCTTC; cdr3_aa: CASRDRGGQGNNEQFF
cdr3_length: 15; d_call: .; v_call: TRBV5-4; clone_size: .; j_call: TRBJ2-2; cdr3_nt: TGTGCCAGCAGCCCACGGGGCGATCACACCGGGGAGCTGTTTTTT; cdr3_aa: CASSPRGDHTGELFF
cdr3_length: 15; d_call: TRBD1; v_call: TRBV5-4; clone_size: few; j_call: TRBJ2-2; cdr3_nt: TGTGCCAGCAGCCGGGACAGGAGCAACACCGGGGAGCTGTTTTTT; cdr3_aa: CASSRDRSNTGELFF
cdr3_length: 12; d_call: .; v_call: TRBV6-5; clone_size: .; j_call: TRBJ2-7; cdr3_nt: TGTGCCAGCAGTGGACCTGGCTACGAGCAGTACTTC; cdr3_aa: CASSGPGYEQYF
cdr3_length: 16; d_call: TRBD2; v_call: TRBV5-4; clone_size: few; j_call: TRBJ2-2; cdr3_nt: TGTGCCAGCAGCTTGGGGCTAGCGGGAGATACCGGGGAGCTGTTTTTT; cdr3_aa: CASSLGLAGDTGELFF
cdr3_length: 15; d_call: TRBD1; v_call: TRBV27; clone_size: .; j_call: TRBJ2-5; cdr3_nt: TGTGCCAGCAGTCCGGTACAGGGGTCCAGTGGGACCCAGTACTTC; cdr3_aa: CASSPVQGSSGTQYF
cdr3_length: 14; d_call: .; v_call: TRBV7-8; clone_size: few; j_call: TRBJ1-2; cdr3_nt: TGTGCCAGCAGCCTAGGGGCAGCCGGCTATGGCTACACCTTC; cdr3_aa: CASSLGAAGYGYTF
cdr3_length: 13; d_call: .; v_call: TRBV6-5; clone_size: few; j_call: TRBJ1-2; cdr3_nt: TGTGCCAGCAGCTTAGACAGCAACTATGGCTACACCTTC; cdr3_aa: CASSLDSNYGYTF
cdr3_length: 15; d_call: TRBD2; v_call: TRBV5-1; clone_size: .; j_call: TRBJ2-2; cdr3_nt: TGCGCCAGCAGCCTCAGCGGGAGAAAAGCCGGGGAGCTGTTTTTT; cdr3_aa: CASSLSGRKAGELFF
cdr3_length: 16; d_call: TRBD1; v_call: TRBV19; clone_size: .; j_call: TRBJ1-5; cdr3_nt: TGTGCCAGTAGGAGCGGGGGACAGGTGGTGTATGGAGCCCAGCATTTT; cdr3_aa: CASRSGGQVVYGAQHF
cdr3_length: 16; d_call: .; v_call: TRBV29-1; clone_size: .; j_call: TRBJ2-1; cdr3_nt: TGCAGCGTTGAAGATCGCGGGGGCGGTTTGTTGGGTGAGCAGTTCTTC; cdr3_aa: CSVEDRGGGLLGEQFF
cdr3_length: 16; d_call: .; v_call: TRBV6-1; clone_size: .; j_call: TRBJ1-1; cdr3_nt: TGTGCCAGCAGTGAAGCTTGGGGATATGAGAACACTGAAGCTTTCTTT; cdr3_aa: CASSEAWGYENTEAFF
cdr3_length: 16; d_call: .; v_call: TRBV15; clone_size: .; j_call: TRBJ2-5; cdr3_nt: TGTGCCACCAGCAGAGATGGTGGGCAGGGCCAAGAGACCCAGTACTTC; cdr3_aa: CATSRDGGQGQETQYF
cdr3_length: 16; d_call: TRBD1; v_call: TRBV18; clone_size: .; j_call: TRBJ2-5; cdr3_nt: TGTGCCAGCTCACCCAACGTACAGGGGGCCGGGGAGACCCAGTACTTC; cdr3_aa: CASSPNVQGAGETQYF
cdr3_length: 14; d_call: TRBD1; v_call: TRBV5-1; clone_size: few; j_call: TRBJ2-5; cdr3_nt: TGCGCCAGCAGCTTGGCCGGGACAGGAGAGACCCAGTACTTC; cdr3_aa: CASSLAGTGETQYF
cdr3_length: 15; d_call: TRBD1; v_call: TRBV5-5; clone_size: .; j_call: TRBJ2-2; cdr3_nt: TGTGCCAGCAGCTGGGACAGGGCAGGCACCGGGGAGCTGTTTTTT; cdr3_aa: CASSWDRAGTGELFF
cdr3_length: 13; d_call: .; v_call: TRBV7-2; clone_size: .; j_call: TRBJ2-7; cdr3_nt: TGTGCCAGCAGCTCCTCTCAACTACACGAGCAGTACTTC; cdr3_aa: CASSSSQLHEQYF
cdr3_length: 14; d_call: .; v_call: TRBV10-3; clone_size: .; j_call: TRBJ2-5; cdr3_nt: TGTGCCATCAGTGATTGGGCAGTCCAAGAGACCCAGTACTTC; cdr3_aa: CAISDWAVQETQYF